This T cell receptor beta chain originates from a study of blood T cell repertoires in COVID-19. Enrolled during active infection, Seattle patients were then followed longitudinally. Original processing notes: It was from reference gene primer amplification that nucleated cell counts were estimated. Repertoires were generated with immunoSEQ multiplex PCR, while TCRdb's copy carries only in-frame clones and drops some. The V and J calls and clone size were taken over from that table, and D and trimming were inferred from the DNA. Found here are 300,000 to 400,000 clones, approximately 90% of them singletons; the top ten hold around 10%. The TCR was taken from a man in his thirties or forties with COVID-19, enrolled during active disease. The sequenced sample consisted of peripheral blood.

The CDR3 protein is CASSPDSGRGYNEQFF. The CDR3 nucleotides read TGTGCCAGCAGCCCGGACAGCGGGAGGGGCTACAATGAGCAGTTCTTC. This sequence joins TRBV11-3 and TRBJ2-1; TRBD2 aligns across 10 bases. Unmatched junction bases numbered 7, after V lost 5 bases and J lost 3 bases. The CDR3 loop spans 16 amino acids. Germline-derived CDR1 and CDR2 are SGHNT and YENEEA.